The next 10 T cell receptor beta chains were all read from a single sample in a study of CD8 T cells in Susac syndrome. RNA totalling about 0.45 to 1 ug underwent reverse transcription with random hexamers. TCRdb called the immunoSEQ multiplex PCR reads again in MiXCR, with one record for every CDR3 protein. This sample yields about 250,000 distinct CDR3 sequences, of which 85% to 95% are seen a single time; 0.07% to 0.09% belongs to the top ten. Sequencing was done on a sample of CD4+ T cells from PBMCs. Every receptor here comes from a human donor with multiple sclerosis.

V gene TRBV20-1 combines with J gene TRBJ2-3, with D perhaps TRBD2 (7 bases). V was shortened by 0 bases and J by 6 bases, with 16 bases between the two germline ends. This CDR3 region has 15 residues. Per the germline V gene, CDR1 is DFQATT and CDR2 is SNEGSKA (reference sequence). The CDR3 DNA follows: TGCAGTGCTAGAGATGCGGGGGCTTCGCGGGATACGCAGTATTTT. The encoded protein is CSARDAGASRDTQYF.

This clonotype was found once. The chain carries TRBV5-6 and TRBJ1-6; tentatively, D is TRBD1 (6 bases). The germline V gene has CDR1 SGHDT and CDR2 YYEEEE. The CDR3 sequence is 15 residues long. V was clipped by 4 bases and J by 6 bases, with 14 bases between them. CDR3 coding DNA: TGTGCCAGCAGCGCCGGCAGGGGAGCTAATTCACCCCTCCACTTT. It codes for CASSAGRGANSPLHF.

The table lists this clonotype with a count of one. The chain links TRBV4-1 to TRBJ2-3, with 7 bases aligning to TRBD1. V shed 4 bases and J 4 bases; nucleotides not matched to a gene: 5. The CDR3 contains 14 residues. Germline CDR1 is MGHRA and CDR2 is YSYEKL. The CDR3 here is CASSPLGTADTQYF. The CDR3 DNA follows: TGCGCCAGCAGCCCGCTAGGGACAGCAGATACGCAGTATTTT.

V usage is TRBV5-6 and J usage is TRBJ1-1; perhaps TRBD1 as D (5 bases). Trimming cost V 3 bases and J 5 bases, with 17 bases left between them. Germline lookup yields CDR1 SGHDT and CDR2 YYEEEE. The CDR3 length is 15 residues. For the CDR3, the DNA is TGTGCCAGCAGCTCGGGACCCCGGTCTAGGACTGAAGCTTTCTTT. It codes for CASSSGPRSRTEAFF.

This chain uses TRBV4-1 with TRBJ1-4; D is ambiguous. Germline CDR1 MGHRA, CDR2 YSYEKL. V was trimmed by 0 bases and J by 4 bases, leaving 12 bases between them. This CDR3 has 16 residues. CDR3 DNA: TGCGCCAGCAGCCAAGATTGGGCAGGCCTTAATGAAAAACTGTTTTTT. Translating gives CASSQDWAGLNEKLFF.

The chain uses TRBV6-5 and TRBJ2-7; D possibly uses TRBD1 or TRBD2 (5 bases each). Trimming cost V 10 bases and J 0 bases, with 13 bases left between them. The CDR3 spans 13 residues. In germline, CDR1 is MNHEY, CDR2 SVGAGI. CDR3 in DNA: TGTGCCACCCGGGACCCGGGCTCCTACGAGCAGTACGTC. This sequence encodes CATRDPGSYEQYV.

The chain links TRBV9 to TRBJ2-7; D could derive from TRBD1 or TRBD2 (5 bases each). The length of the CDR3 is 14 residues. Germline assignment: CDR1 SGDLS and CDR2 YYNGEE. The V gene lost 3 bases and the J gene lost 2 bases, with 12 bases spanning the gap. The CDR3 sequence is CASSGPGRAYEQYV. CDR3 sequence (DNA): TGTGCCAGCAGCGGACCGGGACGGGCCTACGAGCAGTACGTC.

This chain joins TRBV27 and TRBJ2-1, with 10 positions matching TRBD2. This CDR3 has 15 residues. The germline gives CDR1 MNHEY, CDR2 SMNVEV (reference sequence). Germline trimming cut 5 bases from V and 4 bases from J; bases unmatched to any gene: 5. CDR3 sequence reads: CASSIRLAGYNEQFF. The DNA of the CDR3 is TGTGCCAGCAGTATTCGACTAGCGGGTTACAATGAGCAGTTCTTC.

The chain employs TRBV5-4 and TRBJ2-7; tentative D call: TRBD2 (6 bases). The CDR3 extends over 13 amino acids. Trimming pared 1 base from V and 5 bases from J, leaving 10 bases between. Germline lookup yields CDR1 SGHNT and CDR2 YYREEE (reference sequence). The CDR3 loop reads CASSLFGSNEQYV. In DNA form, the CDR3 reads TGTGCCAGCAGCTTGTTCGGGAGTAACGAGCAGTACGTC.

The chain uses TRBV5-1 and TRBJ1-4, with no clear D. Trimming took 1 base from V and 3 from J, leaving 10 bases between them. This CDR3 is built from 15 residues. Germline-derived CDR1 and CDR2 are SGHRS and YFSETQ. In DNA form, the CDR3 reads TGCGCCAGCAGCTTGTACAGTTCTTCTAATGAAAAACTGTTTTTT. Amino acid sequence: CASSLYSSSNEKLFF.